The rows below give T cell receptor beta chains drawn from one sample of a study of shared clonotypes between healthy human individuals. The repertoire was sequenced with immunoSEQ multiplex PCR; TCRdb's copy has only in-frame clones and lacks some. The data contain hundreds of thousands of clones, about 80% of them singletons. Specimen: PBMCs. The receptors originated from a woman between 40 and 50 years old in good health. Some clones in this sample may be carry-over from other donors' samples. Both conserved end residues are trimmed from each CDR3. Clone size, where shown, is once, few, many, or a class for clones that have expanded.

clone_size: -
v_call: TRBV15
j_call: TRBJ2-2
cdr3_aa: ATSNRLGGTGELF

clone_size: -
v_call: TRBV10-3
j_call: TRBJ2-5
cdr3_aa: AISEEPLQETQY

clone_size: few
v_call: TRBV11-2
j_call: TRBJ1-1
cdr3_aa: ASSAGQGFTEAF

clone_size: -
v_call: TRBV5-4
j_call: TRBJ2-5
cdr3_aa: ASSIGLAGVETQY

clone_size: -
v_call: TRBV7-3
j_call: TRBJ2-2
cdr3_aa: ASRQGLNTGELF

clone_size: -
v_call: TRBV9
j_call: TRBJ1-3
cdr3_aa: ASSTQTEEYSGNTIY

clone_size: -
v_call: TRBV29-1
j_call: TRBJ1-1
cdr3_aa: SAAGNTEAC

clone_size: -
v_call: TRBV6-1
j_call: TRBJ1-1
cdr3_aa: ASSGTGDTGAF

clone_size: -
v_call: TRBV9
j_call: TRBJ2-3
cdr3_aa: ASSAGGGTGTDTQY

clone_size: -
v_call: TRBV7-2
j_call: TRBJ2-1
cdr3_aa: ASSRHWDEGGNEQF

clone_size: -
v_call: TRBV6-1
j_call: TRBJ1-1
cdr3_aa: ASSEALGGGARPEAF

clone_size: -
v_call: TRBV11-3
j_call: TRBJ2-5
cdr3_aa: ASSLVASGMGETQY

clone_size: -
v_call: TRBV5-6
j_call: TRBJ2-7
cdr3_aa: ASASGTGVGYEQY

clone_size: -
v_call: TRBV28
j_call: TRBJ2-1
cdr3_aa: ASSNPARGGQF

clone_size: -
v_call: TRBV29-1
j_call: TRBJ2-7
cdr3_aa: SVLKLTGTSYEQY

clone_size: many
v_call: TRBV2
j_call: TRBJ2-7
cdr3_aa: ASSEYGGLYEQY

clone_size: -
v_call: TRBV5-4
j_call: TRBJ2-2
cdr3_aa: ASSPQRDPTGELF

clone_size: few
v_call: TRBV20-1
j_call: TRBJ2-5
cdr3_aa: SAKGSPTQY

clone_size: -
v_call: TRBV19
j_call: TRBJ2-3
cdr3_aa: ASSLPAVGTDTQY

clone_size: -
v_call: TRBV5-1
j_call: TRBJ1-1
cdr3_aa: ASSLGPPDTEAF